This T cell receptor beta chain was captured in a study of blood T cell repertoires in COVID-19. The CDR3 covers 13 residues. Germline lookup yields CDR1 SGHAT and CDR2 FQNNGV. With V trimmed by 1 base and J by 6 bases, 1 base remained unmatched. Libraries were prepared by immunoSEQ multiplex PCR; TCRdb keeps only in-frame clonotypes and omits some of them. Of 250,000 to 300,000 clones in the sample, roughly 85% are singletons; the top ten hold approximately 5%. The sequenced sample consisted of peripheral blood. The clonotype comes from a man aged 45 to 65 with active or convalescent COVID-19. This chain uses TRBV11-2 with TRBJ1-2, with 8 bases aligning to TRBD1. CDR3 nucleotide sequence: TGTGCCAGCAGCTTAGGGACAGGGCATGGCTACACCTTC. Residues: CASSLGTGHGYTF.